The text below deals with one TCR beta chain. Its antigen is still unknown. Nothing much larger sits one base from this clone, and base qualities are not available. These data are taken from a study of T cell responses to AZD1222 COVID-19 vaccine (dated by TCRdb to the early 2020s). In terms of the full investigation: TCR sequencing was performed for some 250 trial participants, of whom around 210 were given two doses of AZD1222 and around 26 were given two doses of MenACWY control vaccine. Trial participants were enrolled by age into 18-55, 56-69 and 70-plus year subgroups, with around 140, 26 and 57 TCR-sequenced participants respectively. What the authors observed across the whole study: Because no day 14 peak-response samples were available, the repertoires could be characterized only after the peak T cell response. The 56-69-year group was small, and its depth increase did not reach significance, likely because of low power. Only six AZD1222 recipients were SARS-CoV-2 seropositive at baseline, limiting conclusions about previously exposed vaccinees. The vaccine-associated CD4 TCRs covered the entire spike protein, and the dominant responses fell in regions 160-218 and 743-854. Reportedly, close to half of the unique spike-specific TCRs recognized epitopes lying outside the regions that are mutated in the B.1.351 and B.1.1.7 variants. Most participants were white British and females outnumbered males, and the authors suggested that clonal diversity may have been underestimated. A significant rise in spike-specific TCR breadth and depth was observed after two AZD1222 doses relative to day 0 and relative to MenACWY recipients.

In the paper's terms, the time point label means: about 28 days (+/-7) after the second vaccine dose. AZD1222 recipients whose second dose came at about 4 weeks and those whose second dose came at about 12 weeks were combined into one group, since spike-specific TCR depth and breadth did not differ between the two schedules. Samples from vaccinated people were obtained from the UK trials COV001 and COV002, which included a single-blind randomized controlled phase 2/3 trial of AZD1222 (ChAdOx1 nCoV-19) in healthy adults. For TCRbeta chain sequencing, PBMC samples were collected from trial participants at day 0 and at day 28 after the second dose. The germline V gene encodes CDR1 MNHEY and CDR2 SMNVEV (reference sequence). For this chain, trimming is 5 bases at the V end and 6 bases at the J end, and the number of junction bases without a gene match is 6. The CDR3 holds 14 amino acids from the cysteine to the phenylalanine. The entry retains the CDR3 DNA only, 42 bases that are in frame from base 1.

The CDR3 regions of human TCRbeta chains were subjected to immunosequencing. The original pipeline was this. TCRs in the repertoires were compared against a reference library of SARS-CoV-2-specific TCRs that had been generated with the MIRA antigen-specificity platform. Breadth was defined as the fraction of unique TCRs that were SARS-CoV-2-associated. Depth was defined as the fraction of total T cells that were SARS-CoV-2-associated. Using the MIRA data, each spike-specific TCR was mapped to the spike region that the TCR reacts to and placed in a CD4 or CD8 class. Log10-transformed breadth and depth values were compared by one-way ANOVA with Sidak's multiple comparisons tests. The clones in this table, taken by TCRdb from immuneACCESS, are in-frame only. Not every clone is retained; where verified, under half of the shortfall comes from an unresolved V gene, and the cause of the rest is unknown. The V and J calls and the clone size are those of that table, but D and trimming were determined from the DNA. Here the sample has about 180,000 clones; 85% to 95% occur a single time. The ten biggest clones cover around 1.9% of the sample.

This sequence uses TRBV27 and TRBJ1-1, with 10 bases matching TRBD1. The sequence came from an adult who received the AZD1222 COVID-19 vaccine. Sequences were derived from peripheral blood, sampled 28 days after the second AZD1222 dose. CDR3 sequence: CASSTGQGRAEAFF. The nucleotide sequence reads TGTGCCAGCAGTACGGGACAGGGGAGGGCTGAAGCTTTCTTT.